This entry features one TCR beta chain sequence. This sample is part of a study of blood T cell repertoires in COVID-19. On the study more broadly: Sample material is recorded as cDNA or gDNA derived from T cells, B-cell-depleted T cells, or PBMCs.

The data were produced by immunoSEQ multiplex PCR, yet TCRdb's version contains in-frame clones alone and is incomplete. The sample contains around 170,000 clones, about 85% of which appear only once. Trimming removed 2 bases at V and 4 bases at J, with 14 bases between. The CDR3 sequence is 15 residues long. From germline, CDR1 is ENHRY and CDR2 SYGVKD. Sequencing was carried out using peripheral blood. This receptor was obtained from a man in his 60s with acute or convalescent COVID-19. This chain uses TRBV10-3 with TRBJ1-1; possible D gene TRBD1, 5 bases. CDR3 sequence reads: CAISEAGISSTEAFF. CDR3 nucleotide sequence: TGTGCCATCAGTGAGGCAGGGATCTCGAGCACTGAAGCTTTCTTT.